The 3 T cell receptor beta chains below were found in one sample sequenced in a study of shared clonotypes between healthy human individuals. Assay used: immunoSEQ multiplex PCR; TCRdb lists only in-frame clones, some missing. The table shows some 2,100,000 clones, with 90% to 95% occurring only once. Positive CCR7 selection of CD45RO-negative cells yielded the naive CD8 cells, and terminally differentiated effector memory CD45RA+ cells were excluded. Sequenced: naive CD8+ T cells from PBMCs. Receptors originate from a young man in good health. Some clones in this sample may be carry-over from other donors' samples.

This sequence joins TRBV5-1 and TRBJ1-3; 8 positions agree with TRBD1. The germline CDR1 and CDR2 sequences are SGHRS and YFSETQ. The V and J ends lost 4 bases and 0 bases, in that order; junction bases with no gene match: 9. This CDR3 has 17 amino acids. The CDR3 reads CASSPGDGTGSGNTIYF. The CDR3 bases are TGCGCCAGCAGCCCGGGGGATGGGACAGGCTCTGGAAACACCATATATTTT.

The CDR3 nucleotides read TGTGCCAGCAGCCCTGGGACTAGCGGGATGACAGATACGCAGTATTTT. Its protein product is CASSPGTSGMTDTQYF. The rearrangement joins TRBV27 to TRBJ2-3; 13 positions agree with TRBD2. V lost 6 bases and J lost 3; bases outside the gene matches: 6. This CDR3 is 16 amino acids long. Germline CDR1 MNHEY, CDR2 SMNVEV (reference sequence).

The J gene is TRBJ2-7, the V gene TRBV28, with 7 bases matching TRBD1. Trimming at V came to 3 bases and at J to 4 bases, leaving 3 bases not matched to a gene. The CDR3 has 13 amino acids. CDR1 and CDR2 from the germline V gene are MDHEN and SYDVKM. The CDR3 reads CASSLAQGYEQYF. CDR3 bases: TGTGCCAGCAGTTTGGCACAGGGGTACGAGCAGTACTTC.